Each of the 23 T cell receptor beta chains below was sequenced from the same sample in a study of siplizumab effects on memory and regulatory T cells (dated by TCRdb to between 2019 and 2020). The library came from the immunoSEQ multiplex PCR assay. TCRdb stores this immuneACCESS table with in-frame sequences only. Part of the clones is absent; in the studies checked, under half of the shortfall reflects unresolved V genes, and no reason is known for the rest. The sample table shows some 80,000 clones, and approximately 95% are seen once. The ten biggest clones cover approximately 17% of the sample. The sample comprised CD8+ T cells sorted from blood. Receptors originate from a human donor in good health.

V usage is TRBV11-3 and J usage is TRBJ2-3; 7 nucleotides align to TRBD1. J was trimmed by 1 base and V by 5 bases; bases with no gene match: 6. The CDR3 sequence is 15 residues long. In germline, CDR1 is SGHNT, CDR2 YENEEA. CDR3 DNA sequence: TGTGCCAGCAGCCAAGGGCAGGGGGGCACAGATACGCAGTATTTT. Its translation: CASSQGQGGTDTQYF. Supplemented by reference TRBV11-3 and TRBJ2-3, the full variable domain reads EAGVVQSPRYKIIEKKQPVAFWCNPISGHNTLYWYLQNLGQGPELLIRYENEEAVDDSQLPKDRFSAERLKGVDSTLKIQPAELGDSAVYLCASSQGQGGTDTQYFGPGTRLTVL.

The chain uses TRBV28 and TRBJ2-7; 8 bases fit TRBD1. Looked up from germline, CDR1 is MDHEN and CDR2 is SYDVKM. The CDR3 runs to 12 residues. After removal of 5 bases from V and 9 bases from J, the junction contained 6 bases not matched to a gene. The CDR3 here is CASSKDRGMQYF. The DNA of the CDR3 is TGTGCCAGCAGTAAAGACAGGGGAATGCAGTACTTC.

The chain is built from TRBV4-1 and TRBJ2-7, with a possible D match to TRBD1 (6 bases). This CDR3 has 14 residues. CDR1 and CDR2 from the germline V gene are MGHRA and YSYEKL. Trimming left V 5 bases short and J 4 bases short, with 15 bases between. The CDR3 nucleotides are TGCGCCAGCAGCATCCGACAGGAGTCTTACGAGCAGTACTTC. Protein sequence: CASSIRQESYEQYF.

This clone was observed a few times. The genes are TRBV7-3 and TRBJ2-2; D is uncertain. The length of the CDR3 is 13 residues. V was shortened by 4 bases and J by 4 bases, with 7 bases between the two germline ends. Germline lookup yields CDR1 SGHTA and CDR2 FQGTGA. CDR3 residues: CASSSLGTGELFF. For the CDR3, the DNA is TGTGCCAGCAGCTCGCTCGGCACCGGGGAGCTGTTTTTT.

The V gene is TRBV11-2, the J gene TRBJ1-2; 9 bases are a match to TRBD1. V gave up 5 bases and J gave up 3 bases; unmatched junction bases: 13. The CDR3 is 17 amino acids. Germline assignment: CDR1 SGHAT and CDR2 FQNNGV. As DNA, the CDR3 is TGTGCCAGCAGCCCCCAGGGGACAGGGTTGAGGGACTATGGCTACACCTTC. Amino acid sequence: CASSPQGTGLRDYGYTF.

The chain combines TRBV5-1 with TRBJ1-1, with 8 positions matching TRBD1. This CDR3 region has 15 residues. V shed 2 bases and J 5 bases; nucleotides not matched to a gene: 8. Germline lookup yields CDR1 SGHRS and CDR2 YFSETQ. The DNA of the CDR3 is TGCGCCAGCAGCTTCGAAATCAGGGGGCGAACTGAAGCTTTCTTT. Protein sequence: CASSFEIRGRTEAFF.

This clone was picked up one time. The rearrangement joins TRBV13 to TRBJ1-6; D unclear. The CDR3 is made up of 15 amino acids. Between the trimmed V and J ends, which lost 0 bases and 0 bases, there was a span of 3 bases. Germline V gene sequence: CDR1 PRHDT, CDR2 FYEKMQ (reference sequence). The CDR3 DNA reads TGTGCCAGCAGCTTAGGTGGCTCCTATAATTCACCCCTCCACTTT. Its translation: CASSLGGSYNSPLHF.

The chain uses TRBV19 and TRBJ1-2; 7 nucleotides line up with TRBD1. Germline values: CDR1 LNHDA, CDR2 SQIVND (reference sequence). The CDR3 extends over 16 amino acids. The V and J ends lost 7 bases and 0 bases, in that order; junction bases with no gene match: 11. In DNA form, the CDR3 reads TGTGCCAGTACTTGGGGAACCAGGGGGACTAACTATGGCTACACCTTC. Its translation: CASTWGTRGTNYGYTF.

The chain joins TRBV19 to TRBJ2-1; TRBD1 matches 7 bases. The CDR3 sequence is 14 residues long. CDR1 is LNHDA and CDR2 is SQIVND in the germline V gene (reference sequence). V lost 3 bases, J lost 9 bases, and 8 bases stayed unmatched. CDR3 in DNA: TGTGCCAGTAGTATTCAGGGGGACCTAGGTGAGCAGTTCTTC. Translating it yields CASSIQGDLGEQFF.

V gene TRBV20-1 combines with J gene TRBJ2-5; D gene ambiguous. This CDR3 spans 10 amino acids. The germline CDR1 and CDR2 sequences are DFQATT and SNEGSKA (reference sequence). V lost 5 bases and J 5 bases, leaving 6 bases between the germline ends. The CDR3 loop reads CSAPHETQYF. The CDR3 DNA is TGCAGTGCTCCCCACGAGACCCAGTACTTC.

The rearrangement uses TRBV29-1 and TRBJ2-3; 9 bases are shared with TRBD2. This CDR3 is built from 17 residues. The trim removed 6 bases at V and 3 bases at J, leaving 16 bases unmatched. Germline CDR1 is SQVTM and CDR2 is ANQGSEA. The CDR3 reads CSVKFIAGVEWTDTQYF. CDR3 DNA sequence: TGCAGCGTCAAATTCATAGCGGGAGTGGAGTGGACAGATACGCAGTATTTT.

The CDR3 bases are TGTGCCAGCAGCTCGGATCACGCCGTGGTCTACGAGCAGTACTTC. Protein: CASSSDHAVVYEQYF. The chain recombines TRBV7-9 with TRBJ2-7; D remains unclear. Trimming stripped 4 bases from V and 3 bases from J, with 16 bases between. The V gene's germline CDR1 is SEHNR and CDR2 FQNEAQ (reference sequence). This CDR3 has 15 residues.

This rearrangement joins TRBV28 to TRBJ2-5, with D perhaps TRBD1 (6 bases). Germline V gene sequence: CDR1 MDHEN, CDR2 SYDVKM. Trimming shortened V by 5 bases and J by 2 bases, and 15 bases separated the two germline ends. The CDR3 is 15 residues long. The CDR3 sequence is CASSPYTGWQETQYF. CDR3 DNA: TGTGCCAGCAGTCCCTATACAGGGTGGCAAGAGACCCAGTACTTC.

This clone was detected once. J is TRBJ2-5 and V is TRBV11-2; 12 nucleotides agree with TRBD1. CDR1 SGHAT and CDR2 FQNNGV come from the germline V gene. The CDR3 spans 19 residues. With V trimmed by 0 bases and J by 5 bases, 13 bases remained unmatched. The CDR3 DNA reads TGTGCCAGCAGCTTAGACATGTTAGTCGGGACAGGGGGCTTGGAGACCCAGTACTTC. It is translated as CASSLDMLVGTGGLETQYF.

The chain is built from TRBV30 and TRBJ2-5; D might be TRBD2 (5 bases). The V gene lost 0 bases and the J gene lost 5 bases, with 13 bases spanning the gap. The CDR3 consists of 14 residues. Germline V gene data show CDR1 as GTSNPN and CDR2 as SVGIG (reference sequence). The CDR3 DNA sequence: TGTGCCTGGAGTGTACCCGTGGACTTGGAGACCCAGTACTTC. This translates into CAWSVPVDLETQYF.

The rearrangement links TRBV9 to TRBJ1-4; D might be TRBD1 (6 bases). The CDR3 consists of 14 residues. Germline V CDR1 and CDR2: SGDLS, YYNGEE. The germline V and J ends were trimmed by 0 bases and 7 bases, with 10 bases remaining between them. The CDR3 protein is CASSVGDIGEKLFF. The CDR3 DNA is TGTGCCAGCAGCGTAGGGGACATAGGTGAAAAACTGTTTTTT.

V and J are TRBV5-4 and TRBJ2-5, with a possible D match to TRBD2 (5 bases). Germline loops: CDR1 SGHNT, CDR2 YYREEE (reference sequence). Between the trimmed V and J ends, which lost 0 bases and 0 bases, there was a span of 18 bases. The CDR3 contains 18 residues. CDR3 loop: CASSLAVIEGMYQETQYF. CDR3 DNA: TGTGCCAGCAGCTTGGCGGTAATAGAGGGAATGTACCAAGAGACCCAGTACTTC.

The CDR3 DNA reads as TGTGCCAGCAGTTCCTCTGGGGCCAACGTCCTGACTTTC. This codes for CASSSSGANVLTF. This chain links TRBV27 with TRBJ2-6; no reliable D call. The germline CDR1 and CDR2 sequences are MNHEY and SMNVEV (reference sequence). There are 13 residues in the CDR3. Trimming pared 4 bases from V and 0 bases from J, leaving 1 base between.

V gene TRBV19 combines with J gene TRBJ1-2, with 11 positions matching TRBD1. The CDR3 loop spans 16 amino acids. CDR1 is LNHDA and CDR2 is SQIVND in the germline V gene (reference sequence). Trimming at V came to 6 bases and at J to 4 bases, leaving 10 bases not matched to a gene. CDR3 sequence (DNA): TGTGCCAGTAGCAGCCGGACAGGGGGCTTTGTCTATGGCTACACCTTC. As protein: CASSSRTGGFVYGYTF. The entire variable domain, with the rest obtained from reference TRBV19 and TRBJ1-2, is as follows: DGGITQSPKYLFRKEGQNVTLSCEQNLNHDAMYWYRQDPGQGLRLIYYSQIVNDFQKGDIAEGYSVSREKKESFPLTVTSAQKNPTAFYLCASSSRTGGFVYGYTFGSGTRLTVV.

Details on this clone: Other DNA sequences in this specimen translate into the identical CDR3. The chain employs TRBV9 and TRBJ2-1; D uncertain. The CDR3 has 13 amino acids. The germline V and J ends were trimmed by 0 bases and 4 bases, with 5 bases remaining between them. CDR1 and CDR2 (germline): SGDLS, YYNGEE. CDR3 nucleotides: TGTGCCAGCAGCGTAGCCGCGTACAATGAGCAGTTCTTC. Translating gives CASSVAAYNEQFF.

V is TRBV30 and J is TRBJ2-1, with 8 nucleotides matching TRBD2. The germline V gene encodes CDR1 GTSNPN and CDR2 SVGIG (reference sequence). The CDR3 has 14 residues. Losses at the gene ends were 0 bases for V and 5 bases for J; bases not matched to a gene: 3. The CDR3 region has the DNA TGTGCCTGGAGTGTGAGCGGGAGCGACAATGAGCAGTTCTTC. Protein: CAWSVSGSDNEQFF.

CDR3 DNA sequence: TGTGCCAGCAGTGATAGGGGACAGGGATTTGTGCAGTACTTC. Its protein is CASSDRGQGFVQYF. The chain uses TRBV6-5 and TRBJ2-7; 9 bases agree with TRBD1. V lost 5 bases, J lost 9 bases, and 11 bases stayed unmatched. Germline V gives CDR1 MNHEY, CDR2 SVGAGI. The CDR3 contains 14 residues.

V and J are TRBV30 and TRBJ1-2; D is unclear. The germline V gene has CDR1 GTSNPN and CDR2 SVGIG (reference sequence). Trimming removed 7 bases from V and 1 base from J, with 13 bases in between. The CDR3 covers 13 residues. CDR3 DNA sequence: TGTGCCTCCAGGTCCCCCGTTAACTATGGCTACACCTTC. Its translation is CASRSPVNYGYTF.